The 13 T cell receptor beta chains presented below share a single source sample, sequenced in a study of blood T cell repertoires in COVID-19. Repertoires were generated with immunoSEQ multiplex PCR, while TCRdb's copy carries only in-frame clones and drops some. The sample consists of more than 85,000 clones, approximately 86% of them appearing once. Material: peripheral blood. These receptors were taken from a man aged 50-59 years with active or convalescent COVID-19.

This chain connects TRBV15 to TRBJ2-5; possibly TRBD2 for D (6 bases). The germline CDR1 and CDR2 sequences are LNHNV and YYDKDF (reference sequence). This CDR3 has 15 residues. V was shortened by 0 bases and J by 5 bases, with 13 bases between the two germline ends. The CDR3 nucleotides read TGTGCCACCAGCAGAGATCTGGGGGGTGGGGAGACCCAGTACTTC. Translation: CATSRDLGGGETQYF.

The chain carries TRBV28 and TRBJ1-5; the D gene is possibly TRBD1 (5 bases). Deletions cut 6 bases from V and 7 bases from J, with 22 bases between. Germline V gene sequence: CDR1 MDHEN, CDR2 SYDVKM. The length of the CDR3 is 16 residues. The CDR3 is CASRGSKGQKNQPQHF. CDR3 DNA sequence: TGTGCCAGCAGGGGTTCGAAGGGGCAAAAGAACCAGCCCCAGCATTTT.

The chain uses TRBV21-1 and TRBJ1-4. TRBV21-1 is deemed a pseudogene. This CDR3 region has 16 residues. The CDR3 sequence: CASSLPEEGCREKLFF. The DNA for the CDR3 is TGTGCCAGCAGCCTACCGGAGGAGGGCTGCCGTGAAAAACTGTTTTTT.

In its sample, this clone was seen once. V is TRBV19 and J is TRBJ1-5; 9 positions match TRBD1. The CDR3 contains 15 residues. V shed 2 bases, J shed 6 bases, and the junction held 5 bases outside the gene matches. Germline loops: CDR1 LNHDA, CDR2 SQIVND (reference sequence). The CDR3 spells CASSIRQGVFQPQHF. The CDR3, as DNA: TGTGCCAGTAGTATACGACAGGGGGTGTTTCAGCCCCAGCATTTT.

The chain employs TRBV19 and TRBJ2-5, with TRBD1 matching 7 bases. Germline V gives CDR1 LNHDA, CDR2 SQIVND (reference sequence). The junction had 5 bases not matched to a gene; V was cut back by 5 bases and J by 5 bases. This CDR3 is 13 amino acids long. In nucleotides, the CDR3 is TGTGCCAGTAGTCAAAACAGGGGTGAGACCCAGTACTTC. This gives the protein CASSQNRGETQYF.

The chain combines TRBV5-1 with TRBJ2-5; 10 bases align to TRBD2. CDR1 and CDR2 (germline): SGHRS, YFSETQ. V gave up 4 bases and J gave up 5 bases; unmatched junction bases: 5. The CDR3 is 14 amino acids. CDR3: CASSQRTSGETQYF. CDR3 sequence (DNA): TGCGCCAGCAGCCAACGGACTAGCGGCGAGACCCAGTACTTC.

The gene calls are TRBV11-2 and TRBJ2-7, with D perhaps TRBD1 (5 bases). Germline V CDR1 and CDR2: SGHAT, FQNNGV. Trimming removed 4 bases from V and 3 bases from J, with 7 bases in between. The CDR3 totals 12 residues. CDR3 loop: CASSYDSYEQYF. The DNA of the CDR3 is TGTGCCAGCAGCTACGACAGCTACGAGCAGTACTTC.

The table lists this clone with a count of one. The J gene is TRBJ1-1, the V gene TRBV28, with 11 bases aligning to TRBD1. The germline V gene encodes CDR1 MDHEN and CDR2 SYDVKM. J was trimmed by 3 bases and V by 6 bases; bases with no gene match: 6. The CDR3 is 15 amino acids. CDR3 in DNA: TGTGCCAGCAGACCGGACAGGGGGCGGGACACTGAAGCTTTCTTT. Its protein is CASRPDRGRDTEAFF.

The chain links TRBV3-1 (or the pseudogene TRBV3-2) to TRBJ2-1; 14 bases are a match to TRBD2. Germline values: CDR1 LGHDT, CDR2 YNNKEL (reference sequence). There are 14 residues in the CDR3. After removal of 4 bases from V and 7 bases from J, the junction contained 0 bases not matched to a gene. The CDR3 DNA reads as TGTGCCAGCAGCCGACTAGCGGGGGGGAATGAGCAGTTCTTC. Translating gives CASSRLAGGNEQFF.

J is TRBJ2-2 and V is TRBV6-2 or TRBV6-3; tentative D call: TRBD1 (5 bases). Germline V gives CDR1 MNHEY, CDR2 SVGEGT. The V gene lost 0 bases and the J gene lost 2 bases, with 13 bases spanning the gap. The CDR3 runs to 17 residues. CDR3 bases: TGTGCCAGCAGTTACTCGATCCGAGACAGTAACACCGGGGAGCTGTTTTTT. Translation: CASSYSIRDSNTGELFF.

The chain couples TRBV28 to TRBJ1-6, with TRBD1 matching over 11 bases. The CDR3 runs to 17 residues. Germline assignment: CDR1 MDHEN and CDR2 SYDVKM. Trimming removed 5 bases from V and 4 bases from J; junction bases left unmatched: 7. CDR3 in amino acids: CASSTWTGGTYNSPLHF. CDR3 bases: TGTGCCAGCAGTACCTGGACAGGGGGCACGTATAATTCACCCCTCCACTTT. Drawing the rest from reference TRBV28 and TRBJ1-6, the complete variable domain is DVKVTQSSRYLVKRTGEKVFLECVQDMDHENMFWYRQDPGLGLRLIYFSYDVKMKEKGDIPEGYSVSREKKERFSLILESASTNQTSMYLCASSTWTGGTYNSPLHFGNGTRLTVT.

The chain uses TRBV19 and TRBJ1-1; TRBD1 is a possible D gene (5 bases). The CDR3 length is 11 residues. Germline V gene lookup returns CDR1 LNHDA and CDR2 SQIVND (reference sequence). The V end lost 6 bases, the J end lost 6 bases, and 8 bases lay between the germline ends. The CDR3 coding sequence is TGTGCCAGTAGGGCGGGGGCTGAAGCTTTCTTT. Translating gives CASRAGAEAFF.

The CDR3 nucleotides read TGTGCCAGCAGCTTAGATCGGGGTGGGACAGAGACTAACTATGGCTACACCTTC. Translated: CASSLDRGGTETNYGYTF. The genes are TRBV11-2 and TRBJ1-2, with 7 positions matching TRBD1. CDR3 length: 18 amino acids. V lost 0 bases to trimming and J lost 0 bases; unmatched junction nucleotides: 10. Germline V gene data show CDR1 as SGHAT and CDR2 as FQNNGV.